This entry concerns a single T cell receptor beta chain. The sample belongs to a study of OX40 agonist ivuxolimab in advanced cancers. TCRdb's table, derived via immunoSEQ multiplex PCR, lists solely in-frame clones and lacks some. The sample has about 40,000 clones, more than 85% seen once. Per germline, CDR1 MGHDK and CDR2 SYGVNS. The CDR3 runs 16 residues. V lost 1 base and J lost 1; bases outside the gene matches: 5. This clonotype originated in an adult with an advanced solid tumor such as melanoma, head and neck, liver or kidney cancer. This chain links TRBV25-1 with TRBJ2-3; 7 positions agree with TRBD1. Sequences were derived from CD4+ or CD8+ T cells sorted from blood, sampled in a trial of the OX40 agonist ivuxolimab. The DNA for the CDR3 is TGTGCCAGCAGTGAATCGTTAGGGGGCGGCACAGATACGCAGTATTTT. Its translation is CASSESLGGGTDTQYF.